This T cell receptor (beta chain) came from a study of CD4 T cells in relation to SARS-CoV-2 and coronaviruses. TCRdb's copy holds only in-frame clones and misses some; the assay was immunoSEQ multiplex PCR. This table has some 65,000 clones, 87% appearing once. Germline V CDR1 and CDR2: SGHNT, YYREEE (reference sequence). V was clipped by 0 bases and J by 3 bases, with 13 bases between them. This CDR3 spans 17 amino acids. Details on this clone: The target antigen is unknown.

Study-wide results and limits: Samples before the pandemic and after infection were not matched within any donor. This crossreactivity analysis covered spike protein alone, no other viral proteins.

The unexposed donors gave CD4+ T cells in about 2011-2019, prior to COVID-19. V usage is TRBV5-4 and J usage is TRBJ2-6, with D unresolved. Sequenced: memory CD4+ T cells from PBMCs. This clonotype originated in a human donor in good health. For the CDR3, the DNA is TGTGCCAGCAGCTTGGTGTCGTCGATTTTTGGGGCCAACGTCCTGACTTTC. Translation gives CASSLVSSIFGANVLTF.